The next 21 T cell receptor beta chains were all read from a single sample in a study of cytomegalovirus exposure and HLA in healthy donors. The PCR was carried out with 60 Vbeta primers and 13 Jbeta primers. Produced via immunoSEQ multiplex PCR; TCRdb's table is partial and in-frame only. The sample has more than 45,000 clones, and its top ten clones hold roughly 4%. Input material: PBMCs. Receptors originate from a male donor in good health and CMV-seronegative.

Regarding this clone: At one boundary the junction diverges from the germline segment, which might be a read error. This chain uses TRBV28 with TRBJ2-7, with 10 bases that match TRBD2. There are 14 residues in the CDR3. Germline assignment: CDR1 MDHEN and CDR2 SYDVKM. Written as DNA, the CDR3 is TGTGCCAGCACCATAGCGGGAGGAGCCTACAAGCAGTACTTC. Amino acid sequence: CASTIAGGAYKQYF.

V gene TRBV7-2 combines with J gene TRBJ2-7; D not certain. From germline, CDR1 is SGHTA and CDR2 FQGNSA. CDR3 length equals 13 residues. The V end was cut by 6 bases, the J end by 0 bases, with 9 bases between. As DNA, the CDR3 is TGTGCCAGCAGTCCTAACCCCTCCTACGAGCAGTACTTC. This sequence encodes CASSPNPSYEQYF.

The chain links TRBV7-9 to TRBJ2-1; D gene uncertain. The length of the CDR3 is 11 residues. Deletions cut 5 bases from V and 7 bases from J, with 6 bases between. Per the germline V gene, CDR1 is SEHNR and CDR2 is FQNEAQ (reference sequence). The CDR3: CASSPTNEQFF. Here the CDR3 DNA reads TGTGCCAGCAGCCCCACTAATGAGCAGTTCTTC.

The chain carries TRBV6-1 and TRBJ1-2, with a possible D match to TRBD1 (5 bases). Germline V lookup: CDR1 MNHNS, CDR2 SASEGT. Between the trimmed V and J ends, which lost 2 bases and 3 bases, there was a span of 10 bases. The CDR3 consists of 14 residues. The CDR3 bases are TGTGCCAGCAGTGAATCCCAGGGCGACTATGGCTACACCTTC. Amino acid sequence: CASSESQGDYGYTF.

The V and J genes are TRBV4-1 and TRBJ2-2; TRBD2 matches at 8 bases. V trimming: 7 bases; J trimming: 3 bases; junction bases outside the gene matches: 7. Germline CDR1 is MGHRA and CDR2 is YSYEKL. The CDR3 length is 15 residues. CDR3 loop: CASTNQRGYTGELFF. The CDR3 nucleotides are TGCGCCAGCACCAACCAGCGGGGGTACACCGGGGAGCTGTTTTTT.

This chain uses TRBV28 with TRBJ1-4; 8 nucleotides align to TRBD1. The CDR3 consists of 16 residues. Germline loops: CDR1 MDHEN, CDR2 SYDVKM. V trimming: 6 bases; J trimming: 4 bases; junction bases outside the gene matches: 10. CDR3 bases: TGTGCCAGCAGACCATCCGGGACAGGCGATAATGAAAAACTGTTTTTT. Amino acids: CASRPSGTGDNEKLFF.

The chain couples TRBV27 to TRBJ1-1, with D perhaps TRBD1 (5 bases). The ends were cut back, 2 bases at V and 4 bases at J, with 14 bases in the middle. This CDR3 is 15 amino acids long. Germline values: CDR1 MNHEY, CDR2 SMNVEV (reference sequence). CDR3 in amino acids: CASSLGAGVATEAFF. DNA for the CDR3: TGTGCCAGCAGTTTAGGTGCGGGGGTGGCCACTGAAGCTTTCTTT.

V is TRBV11-2 and J is TRBJ2-1, with D uncertain. Germline CDR1 and CDR2: SGHAT and FQNNGV. Between the trimmed V and J ends, which lost 4 bases and 5 bases, there was a span of 9 bases. The CDR3 consists of 13 residues. This CDR3 is CASSSRLDNEQFF. The CDR3 DNA follows: TGTGCCAGCAGCTCCCGACTGGACAATGAGCAGTTCTTC.

This chain connects TRBV11-3 to TRBJ2-1; perhaps TRBD2 as D (6 bases). The CDR3 has 13 amino acids. Germline assignment: CDR1 SGHNT and CDR2 YENEEA. The germline V and J ends were trimmed by 1 base and 9 bases, with 10 bases remaining between them. CDR3 sequence: CASSLGGMGEQFF. The CDR3 coding sequence is TGTGCCAGCAGCTTAGGCGGGATGGGTGAGCAGTTCTTC. Together with reference TRBV11-3 and TRBJ2-1, the CDR3 gives the full variable domain: EAGVVQSPRYKIIEKKQPVAFWCNPISGHNTLYWYLQNLGQGPELLIRYENEEAVDDSQLPKDRFSAERLKGVDSTLKIQPAELGDSAVYLCASSLGGMGEQFFGPGTRLTVL.

The chain carries TRBV23-1 and TRBJ2-5; the match to TRBD2 covers 11 bases. TRBV23-1 belongs to the ORF category, with a function that is uncertain. V lost 3 bases to trimming and J lost 4 bases; unmatched junction nucleotides: 10. This CDR3 has 17 amino acids. CDR3 bases: TGCGCCAGCAGTCAGGCACTAGCGGGGGATGTTCCAGAGACCCAGTACTTC. Its translation is CASSQALAGDVPETQYF.

The rearrangement joins TRBV6-7 to TRBJ2-5; D is perhaps TRBD2 (5 bases). TRBV6-7 is treated as an ORF (open reading frame) with a function not yet certain. The CDR3 has 18 amino acids. V was shortened by 2 bases and J by 3 bases, with 22 bases between the two germline ends. The CDR3 is CASSYGLRLGREKETQYF. In nucleotides, the CDR3 is TGTGCCAGCAGTTACGGACTGCGTTTAGGGCGCGAAAAAGAGACCCAGTACTTC.

This chain joins TRBV27 and TRBJ2-1; TRBD2 aligns across 9 bases. With 1 base clipped from V and 2 bases from J, the junction kept 9 bases outside the gene matches. The CDR3 sequence is 18 residues long. Per germline, CDR1 MNHEY and CDR2 SMNVEV (reference sequence). The chain's CDR3 is CASSLLTGLALTYNEQFF. CDR3 nucleotide sequence: TGTGCCAGCAGTTTATTGACCGGACTAGCGCTTACCTACAATGAGCAGTTCTTC.

The J gene is TRBJ2-1, the V gene TRBV13; maybe TRBD1 (6 bases). The CDR3 totals 15 residues. Between the trimmed V and J ends, which lost 4 bases and 5 bases, there was a span of 15 bases. The V gene's germline CDR1 is PRHDT and CDR2 FYEKMQ (reference sequence). For the CDR3, the DNA is TGTGCCAGCAGCTCTCCGGGACACAAGGACAATGAGCAGTTCTTC. Protein: CASSSPGHKDNEQFF.

V and J are TRBV9 and TRBJ2-1, with TRBD1 matching over 9 bases. Germline V lookup: CDR1 SGDLS, CDR2 YYNGEE. The CDR3 consists of 16 residues. The V segment lost 3 bases and the J segment 0 bases; nucleotides outside the gene matches: 4. CDR3 in amino acids: CASSGGTGSSYNEQFF. CDR3 coding DNA: TGTGCCAGCAGCGGGGGGACAGGGAGCTCCTACAATGAGCAGTTCTTC.

This sequence joins TRBV9 and TRBJ2-5, with TRBD1 matching 9 bases. The CDR3 covers 16 residues. After removal of 3 bases from V and 6 bases from J, the junction contained 12 bases not matched to a gene. CDR1 SGDLS and CDR2 YYNGEE come from the germline V gene. CDR3 nucleotides: TGTGCCAGCAGCGCCTTCACAACAGGGGGCAGAAAGACCCAGTACTTC. As protein: CASSAFTTGGRKTQYF.

The chain combines TRBV6-1 with TRBJ2-1; TRBD2 agrees at 13 bases. Trimming took 3 bases from V and 7 from J; bases not matched to a gene: 3. Germline lookup yields CDR1 MNHNS and CDR2 SASEGT. This CDR3 contains 15 residues. CDR3 sequence: CASSDRTSGSNEQFF. The CDR3 DNA reads as TGTGCCAGCAGTGATCGGACTAGCGGGAGTAATGAGCAGTTCTTC.

As regards this clone: Different DNA sequences within this sample yield the same CDR3. This rearrangement joins TRBV29-1 to TRBJ2-3; D might be TRBD1 (6 bases). Germline lookup yields CDR1 SQVTM and CDR2 ANQGSEA. There are 14 residues in the CDR3. V was cut by 7 bases and J by 1 base, with 15 bases left in between. The CDR3 spells CSGRSPGGTDTQYF. The CDR3 DNA is TGCAGCGGCCGGTCCCCAGGGGGCACAGATACGCAGTATTTT.

This chain links TRBV2 with TRBJ2-7; D perhaps matches TRBD1 (5 bases). Trimming shortened V by 5 bases and J by 6 bases, and 11 bases separated the two germline ends. The germline CDR1 and CDR2 sequences are SNHLY and FYNNEI. This CDR3 comprises 12 residues. CDR3 DNA: TGTGCCAGCAGTCAGCAGGGTCGCGAGCAGTACTTC. The encoded protein is CASSQQGREQYF.

The rearrangement links TRBV27 to TRBJ2-1, with D possibly being TRBD1 (6 bases). CDR3 size: 14 residues. V lost 0 bases and J lost 4, with 7 bases in between. The germline CDR1 and CDR2 sequences are MNHEY and SMNVEV (reference sequence). The CDR3 sequence: CASSLSGGYNEQFF. CDR3 bases: TGTGCCAGCAGTTTATCAGGGGGATACAATGAGCAGTTCTTC.

This chain joins TRBV28 and TRBJ2-6, with TRBD1 as a possible D gene (6 bases). Germline CDR1 MDHEN, CDR2 SYDVKM. The length of the CDR3 is 15 residues. Trimming pared 3 bases from V and 1 base from J, leaving 7 bases between. CDR3 DNA sequence: TGTGCCAGCAGTTTTACAGGGTCTGGGGCCAACGTCCTGACTTTC. Translated: CASSFTGSGANVLTF. The full variable domain, rest sourced from reference TRBV28 and TRBJ2-6, is DVKVTQSSRYLVKRTGEKVFLECVQDMDHENMFWYRQDPGLGLRLIYFSYDVKMKEKGDIPEGYSVSREKKERFSLILESASTNQTSMYLCASSFTGSGANVLTFGAGSRLTVL.

The chain uses TRBV6-5 and TRBJ2-7, with TRBD1 matching 9 bases. V lost 6 bases and J lost 3; bases outside the gene matches: 6. The CDR3 spans 14 residues. Germline V lookup: CDR1 MNHEY, CDR2 SVGAGI. CDR3 bases: TGTGCCAGCAGATCGGGACAGGGAGACTACGAGCAGTACTTC. It yields the protein CASRSGQGDYEQYF.